This TCR beta chain stems from a study of T cell responses to AZD1222 COVID-19 vaccine. The CDR3 runs to 15 residues. Germline CDR1 is MNHEY and CDR2 is SMNVEV (reference sequence). J gave up 4 bases and V 0 bases, and 4 bases lay outside the gene matches. Sequencing was performed with immunoSEQ multiplex PCR; in TCRdb, only in-frame clones are kept and a portion is missing. The data show approximately 150,000 clones, roughly nine tenths seen once. Second-dose intervals of approximately 4 or approximately 12 weeks were pooled. This clone came up once. Its antigen is still unknown. In the same sample, other DNA sequences code for this CDR3. Overall study findings and caveats: Only five to seven AZD1222 recipients tested seropositive at baseline. Samples come after the peak T cell response, not at day 14. Spike-wide coverage was observed for vaccine-associated CD4 TCRs, with dominant responses at 160-218 and 743-854.

The specimen comprised peripheral blood, sampled 28 days after the second AZD1222 dose. The source of this sequence is an adult who received the AZD1222 COVID-19 vaccine. The genes are TRBV27 and TRBJ1-1; 8 bases line up with TRBD1. This chain's CDR3 is CASSLSGTGATEAFF. CDR3 DNA sequence: TGTGCCAGCAGTTTATCCGGGACAGGAGCCACTGAAGCTTTCTTT.